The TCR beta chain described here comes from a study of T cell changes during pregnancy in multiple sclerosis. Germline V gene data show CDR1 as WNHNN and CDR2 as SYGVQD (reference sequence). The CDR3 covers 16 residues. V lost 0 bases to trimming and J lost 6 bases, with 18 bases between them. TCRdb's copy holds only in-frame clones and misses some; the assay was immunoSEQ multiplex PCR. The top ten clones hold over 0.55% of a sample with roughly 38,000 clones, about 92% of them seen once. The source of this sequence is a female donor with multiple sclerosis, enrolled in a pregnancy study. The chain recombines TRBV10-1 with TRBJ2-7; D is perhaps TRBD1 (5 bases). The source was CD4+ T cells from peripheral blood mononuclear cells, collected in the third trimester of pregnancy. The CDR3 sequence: CASSESRAGSSGEQYF. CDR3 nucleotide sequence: TGCGCCAGCAGTGAGTCTAGGGCAGGGTCATCCGGCGAGCAGTACTTC.